This TCR beta chain was documented in a study of T-cell memory formation after mild COVID-19. Study context: Among the donors, TCR clusters were largely specific to each donor. Study conclusions and caveats: Pre-infection memory carried some responding clones, suggesting that cross-reactive memory joined.

cDNA libraries for TCR alpha and TCR beta, carrying sample barcodes and UMIs, came from 5'RACE with constant-segment primers. TCRdb re-derived calls from the 5' RACE reads in MiXCR, one entry per CDR3 protein. The table shows about half a million distinct CDR3 sequences, with 15% to 20% occurring only once. About this clonotype: Its antigen is not identified.

CDR1 is GTSNPN, CDR2 SVGIG, per germline (reference sequence). V lost 1 base and J lost 3, with 9 bases in between. CDR3 size: 13 residues. The chain employs TRBV30 and TRBJ1-1, with D unresolved. Sequencing input: PBMCs or a T cell subset sorted from them (not recorded which). The origin of this receptor is an adult woman who had mild COVID-19 (a few samples of this study predate the infection). Cell type and time point are not known. CDR3 protein: CAWSASDDTEAFF. The CDR3 DNA follows: TGTGCCTGGAGTGCGTCGGATGACACTGAAGCTTTCTTT.